This record concerns one TCR beta chain sequence. The data stem from a study of blood T cell repertoires in COVID-19. Study background: PBMCs, B-cell-depleted T cells, or T cells provided the cDNA or gDNA that made up the material.

Germline V gene sequence: CDR1 SGHDN, CDR2 FVKESK. Trimming left V 4 bases short and J 11 bases short, with 11 bases between. The CDR3 loop spans 11 amino acids. Original methodology: Scientists estimated how many nucleated cells there were by amplifying reference gene primers. Sequencing was performed with immunoSEQ multiplex PCR; in TCRdb, only in-frame clones are kept and a portion is missing. V and J calls plus clone size are reproduced from that table; the DNA served to infer D and trimming. The sample lists approximately 30,000 clones, 78% occurring once. The specimen sequenced was peripheral blood. The source of this sequence is a woman aged 55 to 70 with acute or convalescent COVID-19. V usage is TRBV14 and J usage is TRBJ1-1; D is uncertain. DNA for the CDR3: TGTGCCAGCAGCCCAGGCAGGTTTGCTTTCTTT. Protein product: CASSPGRFAFF.